This T cell receptor (beta chain) was recorded in a study of human T cells and chemical hapten exposure. Study overall: Donors were sensitized with 2% DPC on the upper inner arm. Diphenylcyclopropenone doses were given weekly to the scalps of patients across the roughly 23-week study.

The length of the CDR3 is 18 residues. V lost 0 bases and J 0 bases, leaving 12 bases between the germline ends. CDR1 LGHNA and CDR2 YNFKEQ come from the germline V gene. As for time point: pre-sensitization, week 0. Treatment described: therapeutic diphenylcyclopropenone sensitization with weekly scalp DPC. The library tagged individual cDNA molecules with unique molecular identifiers. Per the original methods: Samples contained a median of 95,638 TCRs, with a range of about 23,224 to 700,000. TCRdb re-derived calls from the RACE reads in MiXCR, one entry per CDR3 protein. TCRdb assigned the V and J calls; the authors' analysis was not used. The sample holds roughly 380,000 distinct CDR3 sequences, approximately 5.1% seen once.

This sequence was found in a woman aged 50 to 65 with alopecia areata. Some clones in this sample may be carry-over from other donors' samples. Sequencing was performed on whole blood, taken in connection with sensitization to the hapten diphenylcyclopropenone (DPC). This chain uses TRBV4-2 with TRBJ1-6; no firm D call. The CDR3 sequence is CASSQDPENFSYNSPLHF. CDR3 nucleotides: TGTGCCAGCAGCCAAGACCCCGAAAATTTCTCCTATAATTCACCCCTCCACTTT.